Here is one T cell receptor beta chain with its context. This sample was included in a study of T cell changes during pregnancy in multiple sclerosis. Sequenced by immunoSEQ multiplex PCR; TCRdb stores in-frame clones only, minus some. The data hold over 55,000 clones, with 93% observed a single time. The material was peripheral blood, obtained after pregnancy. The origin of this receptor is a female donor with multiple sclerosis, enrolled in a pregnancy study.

The CDR3, as DNA: TGTGCCAGCACCCTGGGGAGGGTTCGGTTCTCCGATACGCAGTATTTT. Amino acids: CASTLGRVRFSDTQYF. The V gene is TRBV5-6, the J gene TRBJ2-3; 7 bases are shared with TRBD2. V lost 6 bases and J lost 6; bases outside the gene matches: 16. Germline V CDR1 and CDR2: SGHDT, YYEEEE. The CDR3 runs 16 residues.